This TCR beta chain stems from a study of T cells after yellow fever vaccination. Study-wide context: SMART-Seq v4 Ultra Low Input prepared libraries from low-cell fractions. General observations from the study: Detected again after the booster were most primary-vaccination clones, at 95% to 98% CD4 and about 89% CD8. On re-exposure, the response was weaker but peaked faster, at day 5 versus 15.

Making TCR cDNA involved 5'RACE template switching, which added UMIs and a universal primer site. TCRdb ran MiXCR on the 5' RACE reads and lists one entry per CDR3 protein. The sample yields approximately 250,000 distinct CDR3 sequences, more than 6.5% seen once. Regarding this clonotype: Its specificity is unknown.

This TCR was sampled from a man in his thirties or forties who received the YFV17D yellow fever vaccine. The sequenced sample was CD4+ T cells sorted from PBMCs, obtained on the day of the yellow fever booster vaccination.

The CDR3 reads CASSNRDRRLYEQYF. CDR3 DNA: TGTGCCAGCAGCAACCGGGACCGCAGACTCTACGAGCAGTACTTC. This chain joins TRBV21-1 and TRBJ2-7; the table's D call, TRBD1, was not checked against the DNA. TRBV21-1 is classified as a pseudogene. The CDR3 runs 15 residues.